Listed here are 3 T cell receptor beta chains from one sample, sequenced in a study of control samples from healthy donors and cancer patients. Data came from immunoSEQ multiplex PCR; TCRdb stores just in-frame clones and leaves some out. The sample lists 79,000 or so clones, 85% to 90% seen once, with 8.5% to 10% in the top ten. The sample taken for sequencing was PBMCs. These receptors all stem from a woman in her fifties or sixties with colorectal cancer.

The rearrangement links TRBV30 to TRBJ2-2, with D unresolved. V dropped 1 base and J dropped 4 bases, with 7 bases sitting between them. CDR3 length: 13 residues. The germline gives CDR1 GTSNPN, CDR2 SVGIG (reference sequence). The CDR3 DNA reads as TGTGCCTGGAGTGAACAGACCACCGGGGAGCTGTTTTTT. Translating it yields CAWSEQTTGELFF.

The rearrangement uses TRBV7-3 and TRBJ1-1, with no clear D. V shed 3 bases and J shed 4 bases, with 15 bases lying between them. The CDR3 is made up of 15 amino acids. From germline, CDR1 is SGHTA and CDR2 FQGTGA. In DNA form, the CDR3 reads TGTGCCAGCAGCTTGCAAAAGGGCGGCCTCACTGAAGCTTTCTTT. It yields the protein CASSLQKGGLTEAFF.

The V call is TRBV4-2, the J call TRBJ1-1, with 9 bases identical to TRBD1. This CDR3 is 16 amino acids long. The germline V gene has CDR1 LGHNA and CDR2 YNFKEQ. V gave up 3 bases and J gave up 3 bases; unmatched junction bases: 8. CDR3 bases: TGTGCCAGCAGCCACGCTATTACAGGGGGCTACACTGAAGCTTTCTTT. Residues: CASSHAITGGYTEAFF.